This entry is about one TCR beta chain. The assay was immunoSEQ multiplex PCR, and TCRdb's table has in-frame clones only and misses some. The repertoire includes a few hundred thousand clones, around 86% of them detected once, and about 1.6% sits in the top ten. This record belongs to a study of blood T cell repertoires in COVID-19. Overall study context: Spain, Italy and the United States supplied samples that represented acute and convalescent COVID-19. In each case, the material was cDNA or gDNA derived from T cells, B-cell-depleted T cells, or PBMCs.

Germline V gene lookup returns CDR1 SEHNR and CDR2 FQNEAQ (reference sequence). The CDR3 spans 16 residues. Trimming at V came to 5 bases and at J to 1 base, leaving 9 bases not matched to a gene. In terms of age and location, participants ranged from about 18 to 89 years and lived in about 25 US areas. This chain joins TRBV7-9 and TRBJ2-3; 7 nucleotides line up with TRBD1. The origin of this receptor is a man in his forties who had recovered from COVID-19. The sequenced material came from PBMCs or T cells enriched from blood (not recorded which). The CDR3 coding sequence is TGTGCCAGCAGCCTTCCCGACAGGGTGGGCACAGATACGCAGTATTTT. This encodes CASSLPDRVGTDTQYF.